The source of this T cell receptor beta chain is a study of cytomegalovirus exposure and HLA in healthy donors (dated by TCRdb to about 2017). Regarding the study in general: An earlier analysis of roughly 630 of the donors reported 250 to 300 Gb of sequence data and 100 million to 140 million unique TCR beta sequences from roughly 180 million T cells. About 320 gigabases of sequencing data and 70 million to 85 million unique TCR sequences were included in an early release covering about 620 HLA-typed donors. The genetic ancestry cluster associated with self-reported Caucasian donors included 81% of the 300 to 400 genotyped donors. The study aimed to test whether cataloging public T cell receptors could reveal signatures of past pathogen exposure. Using immunosequencing, the study profiled T cell repertoires from 500 to 800 subjects and related those repertoires to cytomegalovirus serostatus. A separate validation cohort of roughly 110 different subjects was used in addition to the 666-subject first cohort. The study combined high-throughput TCR immunosequencing, statistical association of individual TCRs with disease status, and machine learning to predict cytomegalovirus infection status. To study patterns of TCR occurrence, a later analysis re-analyzed previously published TCR beta repertoires from 666 donors and added high-resolution HLA genotyping. The later analysis used no new phenotypic data to find candidate immune exposures, relying instead on TCR beta sequences and their occurrence across donors. An earlier analysis of approximately 500 of the donors applied high-throughput TCR beta sequencing to assess whether each TCR beta V gene segment acted as functional or pseudogenic. Donor age, sex, ethnicity and CMV serostatus were compiled together with the repertoire data. A later genetic analysis used genome-wide SNP genotypes for about 55% of the 666 donors, treating that subset as a discovery cohort. All discovery cohort repertoires had been generated on a single sequencing platform. Both class I and class II loci were covered by HLA typing, at four-digit resolution. The number of donors typed differed by locus, with roughly 629-640 for A, B, C, DRB1 and DQB1, over 500 for DQA1, under 610 for DPA1, and 400 to 490 for DPB1. Because of strong linkage in the cohort, 4 to 6 DR-DQ haplotypes were treated as single units for association and clustering. Among about 360 genotyped donors of the cohort, an average of around 240,000 unique TCR beta nucleotide sequences were sequenced per donor, around 20% of them non-productive.

General findings and caveats noted by the study authors: In a later genetic analysis, fewer N-insertions in productive TCRs were reported among donors in an Asian-associated ancestry cluster than the roughly 710-donor mean. Most CMV-associated TCR beta chains appeared to be HLA-restricted in a later analysis, and the HLA associations seemed to be driven largely by CMV exposure. Linkage disequilibrium might explain the correlated functional status among segregating V segments, but an unknown experimental factor could not be ruled out. The classifier was reported to diagnose cytomegalovirus status with high specificity and sensitivity in both the original cohort and the validation cohort. The earlier analysis of about 600 of the donors excluded around 17 rarely observed V segments, including chromosome 9 orphons, because counts were too low. A cluster of highly shared sequence variants was judged likely to represent a technical artifact of the sequencing pipeline. According to a later analysis, TCR association rates differed among HLA loci, with DRB1 alleles showing the most associated TCRs and HLA-C alleles showing the fewest. Presence/absence analyses assumed roughly uniform sequencing depth across donors, an assumption that may not hold. An association between a missense DCLRE1C variant and V-gene and J-gene trimming of TCR beta chains was found in a later genetic analysis and replicated in an independent cohort. The authors suggested that the approach could potentially be extended to other disease states and immunological phenotypes. Compared with equally common non-associated chains, HLA-associated TCR beta chains in a later analysis were more clonally expanded and had lower generation probabilities. When HLA alleles, especially DR and DQ, strongly co-occurred, TCR associations were difficult to assign to individual alleles. Immune exposure information for the cohort was limited to CMV serostatus. Three of the identified cytomegalovirus-associated TCR beta chains were confirmed in vitro to be specific for cytomegalovirus antigens. Several of the top co-occurrence clusters appeared to be linked to parvovirus B19, influenza, CMV and Epstein-Barr virus, according to a later analysis. The cohort was sequenced for TCR beta chains only, and without alpha or paired-chain data the features that could be detected were limited. In a later analysis, 16,951 TCR beta sequences were associated with specific HLA alleles at a false discovery rate of 0.05. HLA typing was unavailable for some donors at each locus, so association tests used only the typed subset. In the study, around 150 TCR beta chains were listed as associated with cytomegalovirus. A further reported finding was that TCR beta sequences accurately predicted the HLA-A and HLA-B alleles for most subjects in the first cohort. Broadly in line with IMGT annotations, most TCR beta V segments showed up in productive rearrangements about 87% or about 30% of the time in an earlier analysis of several hundred of the donors. Most TCR sequences were seen in very few donors, while some public TCRs were found in many individuals. Some IMGT-functional V segments, including TRBV6-2 and TRBV6-3, could not be told apart with the 87-base-pair reads, so those segments were excluded.

Taken from the germline V gene (reference sequence), the CDR1 and CDR2 loops are MNHNY and SVGAGI. Its CDR3 holds 15 amino acids, cysteine through phenylalanine. Only the CDR3 region is kept as DNA, spanning 45 bases read in frame from base 1. Trimming leaves V shorter by 3 bases and J shorter by 5 bases, with the junction holding 8 bases beyond the gene matches. Details on this clone: Its specific antigen is unknown. No per-base quality is available; no much larger clone lies one base away.

Preparation of the library involved the immunoSEQ multiplex PCR assay. For the multiplex PCR, a mixture combining 60 forward primers for TCR Vbeta segments and 13 reverse primers for TCR Jbeta segments was used. The CDR3 region of rearranged TCR beta genes was amplified from genomic DNA by a multiplex PCR assay. Amplified TCR beta libraries were sequenced as 87-base-pair reads on the Illumina HiSeq System. In the authors' own workflow: A later analysis tallied around 82 million unique TCR beta chains across the 640 or so repertoires, and approximately 9.9 million of those chains were shared by two or more donors. Raw reads were error-corrected and collapsed into unique sequences with a nearest-neighbor algorithm that merged closely related sequences to remove PCR and sequencing errors. CDR3 sequences were aligned to IMGT reference sequences to assign V, D and J gene segments. Each retained sequence needed at least a six-nucleotide match to both a V gene segment and a J gene segment. A rearrangement was called productive if the CDR3 had no stop codons and remained in frame with V and J, and every other rearrangement was called non-productive. Following IMGT convention, CDR3 was defined as the stretch from the second conserved V-encoded cysteine up to the conserved J-encoded phenylalanine. The earlier analysis of about 610 of the donors excluded any sequence lacking an unambiguous match to a single V gene segment. An earlier analysis of approximately 590 of the donors classified V segments as functional when productive rearrangements were above 56.7% and as segregating when the standard deviation between donors was above 5%. A statistical classification framework was developed to diagnose cytomegalovirus status using the catalog of TCR beta chain sequences. V and J gene assignment, in a later analysis, came from comparing TCR nucleotide sequences with IMGT/GENE-DB human TR gene sequences. The TCRdist pipeline was used in a later analysis to assign CDR3 sequences and most-parsimonious VDJ recombination scenarios. In a later analysis, each TCR beta chain was defined by its CDR3 amino acid sequence together with its V-gene family, and reads without a unique V-gene family were excluded. In a later analysis, 450 to 600 highly shared, low-generation-probability nucleotide sequences were removed to address suspected cross-contamination and a sequencing artifact. In a later analysis, a clonal expansion index for each public chain was calculated from normalized within-repertoire ranks of inferred template counts. Generation probabilities in a later analysis came from a VDJ recombination model fitted to out-of-frame rearrangements, and those results were checked against IGoR. A later analysis scored TCR-TCR, TCR-HLA and TCR-CMV co-occurrence with hypergeometric tests, applying a repertoire-size bias correction to TCR pairs. To estimate false discovery rates, a later analysis permuted the HLA or CMV assignments 20 times. In a later analysis, co-occurring TCRs were grouped using DBSCAN, and TCRdist sequence similarity was added for clustering within HLA-allele-positive subsets. For co-occurrence clustering, repertoires with fewer than 30,000 or more than 120,000 public chains were excluded, along with 4 to 6 repertoires with anomalous nucleotide sharing. In its TCRdb copy, this immuneACCESS table keeps in-frame sequences only and misses some clones. Where compared with another copy, unresolved V genes explain less than half of these, and the others have no known cause. V and J calls and clone size are given by that table; D and trimming were obtained from the DNA. For this sample the table gives 130,000 or so clones, of which over 70% were detected only once. Approximately 1.4% of the sample goes to the ten largest clones.

The cohort consisted of approximately 670 healthy bone marrow donors. At the time of sampling, every cohort member was nominally healthy, though immune exposures that went unrecorded were likely present. The donor tested CMV seronegative and was one of the 352 seronegative cohort members. Every donor gave a peripheral blood sample, and the peripheral blood mononuclear cells from that sample were used for TCR beta sequencing. Genomic DNA extraction from the blood cell samples was performed with the Qiagen DNeasy Blood Extraction Kit. The chain employs TRBV6-6 and TRBJ1-1; 8 central nucleotides agree with TRBD1. The sequence came from a woman aged 40 to 50 in good health and CMV-seronegative. The sequencing sample was made of PBMCs. The sequence in DNA is TGTGCCAGCAGTTATTCCGACAGGGGAGGAACTGAAGCTTTCTTT. This translates into CASSYSDRGGTEAFF.